Sequencing of this T cell receptor (beta chain) was carried out in a study of CD4 T cells in relation to SARS-CoV-2 and coronaviruses. The data were produced by immunoSEQ multiplex PCR, yet TCRdb's version contains in-frame clones alone and is incomplete. Of fewer than 25,000 clones in the sample, 77% were seen once. Regarding this clone: Its antigen is as yet unknown.

Before the COVID-19 pandemic, during about 2011-2019, CD4+ T cells were taken from unexposed donors. Isolation of CD4+ T cells took place after about 9 days in culture. About 1.9 million PBMCs per well were cultured with 10 IU/ml IL-2. Trimming cost V 4 bases and J 8 bases; bases outside gene matches: 13. Per germline, CDR1 SGDLS and CDR2 YYNGEE. This CDR3 region has 16 residues. This chain links TRBV9 with TRBJ2-1; 9 bases align to TRBD2. The sequence derives from a human donor in good health. The sample comprised CD4+ T cells from PBMCs, cultured in vitro. The CDR3 spells CASSISLAGLDHEQFF. DNA for the CDR3: TGTGCCAGCAGCATCAGCCTAGCGGGGCTAGACCATGAGCAGTTCTTC.